The 9 T cell receptor beta chains below all came from one sample that was sequenced in a study of Graves' ophthalmopathy and Graves' hyperthyroidism. From RNA, the CDR3 regions of TCR beta chains were amplified and sequenced. After a first-round RT-PCR with HTBI primers, a second-round multiplex PCR was run. One entry per CDR3 protein, called by TCRdb with MiXCR from the multiplex PCR reads. Of some 390,000 distinct CDR3 sequences listed, about 16% are singletons. The specimen was peripheral blood. These receptors all come from a woman under 30 with Graves' ophthalmopathy.

This sequence joins TRBV18 and TRBJ1-1, with 7 bases aligning to TRBD1. Germline V gene data show CDR1 as KGHSH and CDR2 as LQKENI. The CDR3 is 15 residues long. V lost 3 bases to trimming and J lost 5 bases; unmatched junction nucleotides: 9. The CDR3 is CASSPSGGGRTEAFF. The CDR3 coding sequence is TGTGCCAGCTCACCCTCGGGAGGGGGCCGGACTGAAGCTTTCTTT.

V is TRBV2 and J is TRBJ1-1; D unresolved. The CDR3 extends over 13 amino acids. CDR1 and CDR2 from the germline V gene are SNHLY and FYNNEI. Trimming took 11 bases from V and 2 from J, leaving 15 bases between them. The DNA of the CDR3 is TGTGCCTGCTCAAGTAGAGGAAACACTGAAGCTTTCTTT. It is translated as CACSSRGNTEAFF.

This clonotype has more than one count but fewer than ten. The gene calls are TRBV11-2 and TRBJ1-2, with 9 bases matching TRBD1. CDR3 size: 15 residues. The germline V gene has CDR1 SGHAT and CDR2 FQNNGV. V trimming: 5 bases; J trimming: 7 bases; junction bases outside the gene matches: 11. CDR3 bases: TGTGCCAGCAGCCCCCGGGACAGGGTTTTCTCTGGCTACACCTTC. Residues: CASSPRDRVFSGYTF.

The chain couples TRBV7-9 to TRBJ2-7; 11 bases line up with TRBD1. The CDR3 runs 14 residues. Germline V gene sequence: CDR1 SEHNR, CDR2 FQNEAQ (reference sequence). Germline trimming cut 5 bases from V and 7 bases from J; bases unmatched to any gene: 7. The CDR3 DNA sequence: TGTGCCAGCAGCCATGGACAGGGGGCGGGGGAGCAGTACTTC. It encodes CASSHGQGAGEQYF.

This chain uses TRBV20-1 with TRBJ2-7, with 12 positions matching TRBD2. CDR1 is DFQATT and CDR2 is SNEGSKA in the germline V gene (reference sequence). The CDR3 is made up of 15 amino acids. The trim removed 3 bases at V and 4 bases at J, leaving 7 bases unmatched. CDR3 bases: TGCAGTGCTAGTGGGCGACTAGCGGGAGTATACGAGCAGTACTTC. Translation gives CSASGRLAGVYEQYF.

This rearrangement joins TRBV28 to TRBJ2-7; tentative D call: TRBD2 (5 bases). The V gene's germline CDR1 is MDHEN and CDR2 SYDVKM. Trimming shortened V by 3 bases and J by 3 bases, and 12 bases separated the two germline ends. The CDR3 is 14 residues long. In DNA form, the CDR3 reads TGTGCCAGCAGTTTGTCATCCCGGGACTACGAGCAGTACTTC. This encodes CASSLSSRDYEQYF.

The J gene is TRBJ1-1, the V gene TRBV19, with TRBD1 matching 11 bases. After removal of 6 bases from V and 5 bases from J, the junction contained 5 bases not matched to a gene. The length of the CDR3 is 14 residues. Germline loops: CDR1 LNHDA, CDR2 SQIVND (reference sequence). Written as DNA, the CDR3 is TGTGCCAGTAGACGGGGGGACAGGGGGACTGAAGCTTTCTTT. Translating it yields CASRRGDRGTEAFF.

In this sample, this clonotype turned up many times. J is TRBJ1-1 and V is TRBV5-4, with D unclear. This CDR3 region has 12 residues. V lost 0 bases, J lost 7 bases, and 7 bases lay in between. From germline, CDR1 is SGHNT and CDR2 YYREEE (reference sequence). The CDR3 bases are TGTGCCAGCAGCTTGGGTACAGATGAAGCTTTCTTT. Translated, it gives CASSLGTDEAFF.

This clonotype occurred many times. V usage is TRBV7-9 and J usage is TRBJ1-1; a weak D match, TRBD1 (6 bases). Trimming shortened V by 5 bases and J by 4 bases, and 17 bases separated the two germline ends. The CDR3 spans 15 residues. Per the germline V gene, CDR1 is SEHNR and CDR2 is FQNEAQ (reference sequence). The CDR3 sequence: CASSLAGGPGTEAFF. The CDR3 DNA follows: TGTGCCAGCAGCCTGGCTGGGGGGCCGGGCACTGAAGCTTTCTTT.